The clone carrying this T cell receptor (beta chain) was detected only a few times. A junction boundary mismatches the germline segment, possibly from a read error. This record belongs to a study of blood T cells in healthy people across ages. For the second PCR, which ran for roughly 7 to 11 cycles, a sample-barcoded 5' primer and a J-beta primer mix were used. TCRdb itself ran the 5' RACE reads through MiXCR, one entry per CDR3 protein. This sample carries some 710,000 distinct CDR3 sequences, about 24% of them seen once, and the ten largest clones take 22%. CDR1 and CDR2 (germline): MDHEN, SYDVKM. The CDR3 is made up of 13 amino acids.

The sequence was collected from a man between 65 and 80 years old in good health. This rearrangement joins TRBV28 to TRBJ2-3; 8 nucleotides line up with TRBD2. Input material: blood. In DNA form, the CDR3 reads TGTGCCAGCAGTTACGGGGGGGCAGATACGCGGTATTTT. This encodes CASSYGGADTRYF.